Following are 17 T cell receptor beta chains from one sample sequenced in a study of shared clonotypes between healthy human individuals. Sequencing used immunoSEQ multiplex PCR; TCRdb keeps in-frame clones, though not all of them. The sample has 2 million to 2.5 million clones, 80% to 95% seen once. The sequenced sample was naive CD4+ T cells from PBMCs. Subset described: CD45RA+ positively selected. These receptors were obtained from a man younger than 30 in good health. Some clones in this sample may be carry-over from other donors' samples.

V and J are TRBV27 and TRBJ1-1; D unclear. V dropped 1 base and J dropped 5 bases, with 14 bases sitting between them. The CDR3 covers 15 residues. Germline CDR1 and CDR2: MNHEY and SMNVEV (reference sequence). The CDR3 loop is CASSLLSPAVTEAFF. CDR3 in DNA: TGTGCCAGCAGTTTATTAAGCCCGGCCGTAACTGAAGCTTTCTTT.

The rearrangement joins TRBV6-1 to TRBJ2-3; D remains unclear. V was cut by 9 bases and J by 6 bases, with 22 bases left in between. Germline CDR1 reads MNHNS; CDR2 reads SASEGT. This CDR3 contains 15 residues. Here the CDR3 DNA reads TGTGCCAGTCCCTATTTCGGAGCCAACGTCGATACGCAGTATTTT. Translation: CASPYFGANVDTQYF.

Note on this clone: The identical CDR3 is also encoded by other nucleotide sequences in the sample. This chain connects TRBV5-1 to TRBJ2-7, with TRBD1 identical over 9 bases. CDR3 length: 15 amino acids. V trimming: 2 bases; J trimming: 2 bases; junction bases outside the gene matches: 5. CDR1 and CDR2 (germline): SGHRS, YFSETQ. CDR3 bases: TGCGCCAGCAGCTTACCCGGGACAGGGACCTACGAGCAGTACTTC. It translates to CASSLPGTGTYEQYF.

The CDR3 reads CASSSLRGGDYEQYF. The CDR3 coding sequence is TGTGCCAGCAGTTCCCTGAGGGGGGGGGACTACGAGCAGTACTTC. V usage is TRBV28 and J usage is TRBJ2-7, with D perhaps TRBD2 (7 bases). Germline CDR1 is MDHEN and CDR2 is SYDVKM. V lost 4 bases, J lost 3 bases, and 16 bases lay in between. This CDR3 has 15 amino acids. Supplemented by reference TRBV28 and TRBJ2-7, the full variable domain reads DVKVTQSSRYLVKRTGEKVFLECVQDMDHENMFWYRQDPGLGLRLIYFSYDVKMKEKGDIPEGYSVSREKKERFSLILESASTNQTSMYLCASSSLRGGDYEQYFGPGTRLTVT.

The gene calls are TRBV18 and TRBJ2-6, with D possibly TRBD1 on 5 matching bases. Germline-derived CDR1 and CDR2 are KGHSH and LQKENI. This CDR3 contains 15 residues. Deletions cut 4 bases from V and 2 bases from J, with 9 bases between. This CDR3 reads CASSQGVTGANVLTF. In DNA form, the CDR3 reads TGTGCCAGCTCACAAGGGGTTACTGGGGCCAACGTCCTGACTTTC. Full variable domain (missing parts from reference TRBV18 and TRBJ2-6): NAGVMQNPRHLVRRRGQEARLRCSPMKGHSHVYWYRQLPEEGLKFMVYLQKENIIDESGMPKERFSAEFPKEGPSILRIQQVVRGDSAAYFCASSQGVTGANVLTFGAGSRLTVL.

This chain links TRBV9 with TRBJ2-1; TRBD2 matches 13 bases. Germline-derived CDR1 and CDR2 are SGDLS and YYNGEE. This CDR3 is built from 16 residues. The V and J ends lost 4 bases and 10 bases, in that order; junction bases with no gene match: 11. CDR3 nucleotides: TGTGCCAGCAGCTTTTGGACTAGCGGGAGAATAGGGGAGCAGTTCTTC. Translation gives CASSFWTSGRIGEQFF.

Details on this clone: This sample includes further DNA sequences coding for the same CDR3. J is TRBJ1-2 and V is TRBV9; no clear D gene. The CDR3 has 12 residues. V dropped 1 base and J dropped 0 bases, with 1 base sitting between them. Germline V lookup: CDR1 SGDLS, CDR2 YYNGEE. CDR3 amino acids: CASSVSNYGYTF. The CDR3 nucleotides read TGTGCCAGCAGCGTATCTAACTATGGCTACACCTTC.

The gene calls are TRBV19 and TRBJ2-2; TRBD1 agrees at 7 bases. The CDR3 has 14 residues. From germline, CDR1 is LNHDA and CDR2 SQIVND (reference sequence). The J segment lost 3 bases and the V segment lost 7 bases, leaving 5 bases of the junction unmatched. The CDR3 spells CASTPQGYTGELFF. CDR3 DNA sequence: TGTGCCAGTACGCCACAGGGGTACACCGGGGAGCTGTTTTTT.

The sample holds one count of this clone. V usage is TRBV28 and J usage is TRBJ1-5; D remains ambiguous. Germline CDR1 is MDHEN and CDR2 is SYDVKM. The CDR3 spans 15 residues. Trimming stripped 2 bases from V and 4 bases from J, with 12 bases between. The CDR3 protein is CASSLNLNTNQPQHF. In DNA, the CDR3 is TGTGCCAGCAGTTTAAACCTCAATACGAATCAGCCCCAGCATTTT.

For this clone: This CDR3 is also generated by other DNA sequences in the sample. The chain recombines TRBV5-1 with TRBJ2-7; 13 positions match TRBD2. V shed 4 bases and J 2 bases; nucleotides not matched to a gene: 0. The CDR3 contains 14 residues. Looked up from germline, CDR1 is SGHRS and CDR2 is YFSETQ. The CDR3: CASSGTSGTYEQYF. The CDR3 DNA is TGCGCCAGCAGCGGGACTAGCGGGACCTACGAGCAGTACTTC. The full variable domain, rest sourced from reference TRBV5-1 and TRBJ2-7, is KAGVTQTPRYLIKTRGQQVTLSCSPISGHRSVSWYQQTPGQGLQFLFEYFSETQRNKGNFPGRFSGRQFSNSRSEMNVSTLELGDSALYLCASSGTSGTYEQYFGPGTRLTVT.

CDR3 residues: CASRGTAQTYEQYF. CDR3 nucleotides: TGTGCCAGCAGAGGGACGGCGCAAACCTACGAGCAGTACTTC. The rearrangement links TRBV2 to TRBJ2-7; D could derive from TRBD1 or TRBD2 (5 bases each). This CDR3 has 14 residues. V lost 6 bases, J lost 2 bases, and 14 bases lay in between. Germline V CDR1 and CDR2: SNHLY, FYNNEI.

The chain joins TRBV11-2 to TRBJ2-3, with 7 nucleotides matching TRBD2. The germline V gene has CDR1 SGHAT and CDR2 FQNNGV. V lost 5 bases to trimming and J lost 5 bases; unmatched junction nucleotides: 13. The length of the CDR3 is 16 residues. As DNA, the CDR3 is TGTGCCAGCAGCCCGAGGGGAGGGCTGGGGGGAGATACGCAGTATTTT. As protein: CASSPRGGLGGDTQYF.

CDR3 sequence reads: CASNVLGGPLYEQYF. The CDR3 coding sequence is TGTGCCAGTAATGTTCTAGGGGGACCTCTCTACGAGCAGTACTTC. This chain uses TRBV19 with TRBJ2-7, with a tentative D call TRBD1 (6 bases). The germline V and J ends were trimmed by 7 bases and 3 bases, with 19 bases remaining between them. The CDR3 length is 15 residues. Germline V gene lookup returns CDR1 LNHDA and CDR2 SQIVND (reference sequence).

The chain uses TRBV18 and TRBJ2-5, with D maybe TRBD2 (6 bases). Germline values: CDR1 KGHSH, CDR2 LQKENI. The V end was cut by 3 bases, the J end by 2 bases, with 13 bases between. This CDR3 is 15 amino acids long. CDR3: CASSPGLAAQETQYF. The CDR3 DNA follows: TGTGCCAGCTCACCCGGATTAGCGGCTCAAGAGACCCAGTACTTC.

The chain uses TRBV20-1 and TRBJ1-2; 7 nucleotides agree with TRBD1. Trimming cost V 3 bases and J 8 bases; bases outside gene matches: 3. This CDR3 contains 11 residues. Looked up from germline, CDR1 is DFQATT and CDR2 is SNEGSKA (reference sequence). CDR3 protein: CSASRTGGYTF. In DNA form, the CDR3 reads TGCAGTGCTAGCAGGACAGGCGGCTACACCTTC.

This chain links TRBV10-3 with TRBJ1-2; D possibly corresponds to TRBD1 (5 bases). CDR3 length equals 14 residues. Trimming took off 7 bases at V and 4 bases at J, with 16 bases between the two ends. Germline loops: CDR1 ENHRY, CDR2 SYGVKD. The CDR3: CAITSGGDLYGYTF. The CDR3 DNA is TGTGCCATCACTTCGGGGGGAGACCTCTATGGCTACACCTTC.

V usage is TRBV6-1 and J usage is TRBJ2-7; 8 bases are shared with TRBD1. The CDR3 consists of 13 residues. Germline values: CDR1 MNHNS, CDR2 SASEGT. V shed 6 bases, J shed 2 bases, and the junction held 3 bases outside the gene matches. The CDR3 here is CASREQGAYEQYF. The CDR3 coding sequence is TGTGCCAGCAGGGAACAGGGGGCCTACGAGCAGTACTTC.